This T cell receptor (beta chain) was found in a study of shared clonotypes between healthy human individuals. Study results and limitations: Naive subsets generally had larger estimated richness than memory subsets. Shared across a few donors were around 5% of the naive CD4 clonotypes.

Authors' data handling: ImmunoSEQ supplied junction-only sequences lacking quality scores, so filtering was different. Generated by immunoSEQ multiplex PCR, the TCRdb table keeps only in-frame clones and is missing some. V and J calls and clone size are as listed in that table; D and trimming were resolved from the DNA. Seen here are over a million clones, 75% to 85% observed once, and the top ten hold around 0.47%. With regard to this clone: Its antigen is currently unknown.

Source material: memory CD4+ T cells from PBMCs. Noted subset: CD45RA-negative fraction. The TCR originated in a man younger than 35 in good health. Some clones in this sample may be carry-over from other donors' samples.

CDR3 nucleotide sequence: TGTGCCAGCAGCGTAGAAGCTTGGGACGACGACAATGAGCAGTTCTTC. Its translation is CASSVEAWDDDNEQFF. The chain carries TRBV9 and TRBJ2-1, with D tentatively TRBD1 or TRBD2 (5 bases each). Trimming pared 0 bases from V and 5 bases from J, leaving 15 bases between. Germline CDR1 is SGDLS and CDR2 is YYNGEE. CDR3 size: 16 residues.